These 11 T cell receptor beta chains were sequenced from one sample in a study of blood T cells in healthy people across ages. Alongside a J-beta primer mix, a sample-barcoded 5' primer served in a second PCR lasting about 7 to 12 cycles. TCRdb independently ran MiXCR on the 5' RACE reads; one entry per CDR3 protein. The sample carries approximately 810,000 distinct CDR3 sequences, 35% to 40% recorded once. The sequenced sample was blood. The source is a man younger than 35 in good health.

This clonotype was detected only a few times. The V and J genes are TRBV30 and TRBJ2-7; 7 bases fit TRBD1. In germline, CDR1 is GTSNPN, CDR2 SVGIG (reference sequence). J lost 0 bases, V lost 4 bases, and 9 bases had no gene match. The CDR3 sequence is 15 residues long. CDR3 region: CAWKESGQSSYEQYF. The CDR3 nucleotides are TGTGCCTGGAAAGAATCGGGACAGAGCTCCTACGAGCAGTACTTC.

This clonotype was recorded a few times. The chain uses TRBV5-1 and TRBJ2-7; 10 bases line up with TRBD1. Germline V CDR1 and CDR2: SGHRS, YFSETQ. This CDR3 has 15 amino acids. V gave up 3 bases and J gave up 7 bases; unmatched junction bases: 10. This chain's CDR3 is CASSSGTGAIQEQYF. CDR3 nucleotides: TGCGCCAGCAGCTCTGGGACAGGGGCGATTCAGGAGCAGTACTTC.

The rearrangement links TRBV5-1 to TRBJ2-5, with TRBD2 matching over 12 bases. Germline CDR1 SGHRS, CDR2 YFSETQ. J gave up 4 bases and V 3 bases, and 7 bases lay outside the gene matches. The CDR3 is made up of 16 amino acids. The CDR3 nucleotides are TGCGCCAGCAGCTCGGGACTAGCGGGTGAGGTAGAGACCCAGTACTTC. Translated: CASSSGLAGEVETQYF.

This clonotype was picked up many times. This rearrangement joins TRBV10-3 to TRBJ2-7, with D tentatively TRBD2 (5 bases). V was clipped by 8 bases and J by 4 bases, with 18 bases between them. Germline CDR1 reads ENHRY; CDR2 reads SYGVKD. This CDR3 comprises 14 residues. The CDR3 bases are TGTGCCATCGGAGTGACTGGGCGGGTTTACGAGCAGTACTTC. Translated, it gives CAIGVTGRVYEQYF.

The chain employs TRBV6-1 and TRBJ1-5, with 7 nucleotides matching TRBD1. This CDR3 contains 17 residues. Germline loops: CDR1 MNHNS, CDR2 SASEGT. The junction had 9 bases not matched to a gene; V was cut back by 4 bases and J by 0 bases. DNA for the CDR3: TGTGCCAGCAGTGGACAGGGAGGCGTGGGTAGCAATCAGCCCCAGCATTTT. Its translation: CASSGQGGVGSNQPQHF.

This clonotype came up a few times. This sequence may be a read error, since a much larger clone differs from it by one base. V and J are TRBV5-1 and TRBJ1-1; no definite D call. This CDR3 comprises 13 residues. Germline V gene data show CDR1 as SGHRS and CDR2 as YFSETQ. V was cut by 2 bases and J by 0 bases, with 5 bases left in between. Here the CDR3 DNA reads TGCGCCAGCAGCTTCGACGTGAACACTGAAGCTTTCTTT. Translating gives CASSFDVNTEAFF.

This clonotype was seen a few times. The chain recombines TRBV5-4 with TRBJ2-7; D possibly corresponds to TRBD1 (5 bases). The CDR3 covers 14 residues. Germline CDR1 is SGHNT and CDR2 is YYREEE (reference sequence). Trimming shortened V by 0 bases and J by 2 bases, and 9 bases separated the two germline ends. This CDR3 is CASSLGRQTYEQYF. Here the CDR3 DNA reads TGTGCCAGCAGCTTGGGGAGACAGACCTACGAGCAGTACTTC. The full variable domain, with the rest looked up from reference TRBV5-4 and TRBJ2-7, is ETGVTQSPTHLIKTRGQQVTLRCSSQSGHNTVSWYQQALGQGPQFIFQYYREEENGRGNFPPRFSGLQFPNYSSELNVNALELDDSALYLCASSLGRQTYEQYFGPGTRLTVT.

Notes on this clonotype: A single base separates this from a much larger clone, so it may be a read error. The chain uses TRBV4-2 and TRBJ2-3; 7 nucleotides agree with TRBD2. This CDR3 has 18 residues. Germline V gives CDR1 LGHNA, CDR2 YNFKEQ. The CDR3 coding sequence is TGTGCCAGCAGCCAAGAGGCCACCCGGACTAGACCCACAGAGACGCAGTATTTT. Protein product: CASSQEATRTRPTETQYF.

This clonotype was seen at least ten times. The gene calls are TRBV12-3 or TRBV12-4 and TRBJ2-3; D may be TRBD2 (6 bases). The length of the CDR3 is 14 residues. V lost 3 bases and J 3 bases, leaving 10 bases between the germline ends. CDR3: CASSFGGATDTQYF. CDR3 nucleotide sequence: TGTGCCAGCAGTTTCGGCGGGGCGACAGATACGCAGTATTTT.

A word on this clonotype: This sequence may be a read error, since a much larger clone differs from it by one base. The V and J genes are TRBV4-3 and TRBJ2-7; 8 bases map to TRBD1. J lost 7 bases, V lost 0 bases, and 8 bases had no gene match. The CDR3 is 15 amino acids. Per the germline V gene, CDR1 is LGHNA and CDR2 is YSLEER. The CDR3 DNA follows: TGCGCCAGCAGCCAAGACCCGACAGGGGCTAATGAGCAGTACTTC. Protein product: CASSQDPTGANEQYF.

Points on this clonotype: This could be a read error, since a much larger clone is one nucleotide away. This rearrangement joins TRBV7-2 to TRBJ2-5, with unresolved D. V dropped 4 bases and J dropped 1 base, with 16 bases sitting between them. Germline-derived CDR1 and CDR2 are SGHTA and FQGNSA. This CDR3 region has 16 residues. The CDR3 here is CASSSPNKGIQETQYF. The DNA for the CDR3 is TGTGCCAGCAGCTCCCCAAACAAAGGAATCCAAGAGACCCAGTACTTC.